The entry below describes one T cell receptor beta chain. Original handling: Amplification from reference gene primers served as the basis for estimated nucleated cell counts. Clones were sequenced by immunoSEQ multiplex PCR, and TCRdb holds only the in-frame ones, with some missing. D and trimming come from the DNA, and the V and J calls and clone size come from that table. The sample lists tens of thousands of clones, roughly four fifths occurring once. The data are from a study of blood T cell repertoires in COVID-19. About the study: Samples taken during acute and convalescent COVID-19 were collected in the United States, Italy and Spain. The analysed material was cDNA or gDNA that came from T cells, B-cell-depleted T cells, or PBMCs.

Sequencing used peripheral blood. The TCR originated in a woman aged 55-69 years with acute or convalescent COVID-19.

CDR3 protein: CASTPVAQGGYTF. The CDR3 region has the DNA TGTGCCAGCACGCCGGTGGCCCAGGGAGGCTACACCTTC. The chain uses TRBV5-6 and TRBJ1-2; possibly TRBD1 for D (5 bases). CDR3 length: 13 residues. V lost 6 bases to trimming and J lost 8 bases, with 17 bases between them. Germline values: CDR1 SGHDT, CDR2 YYEEEE.